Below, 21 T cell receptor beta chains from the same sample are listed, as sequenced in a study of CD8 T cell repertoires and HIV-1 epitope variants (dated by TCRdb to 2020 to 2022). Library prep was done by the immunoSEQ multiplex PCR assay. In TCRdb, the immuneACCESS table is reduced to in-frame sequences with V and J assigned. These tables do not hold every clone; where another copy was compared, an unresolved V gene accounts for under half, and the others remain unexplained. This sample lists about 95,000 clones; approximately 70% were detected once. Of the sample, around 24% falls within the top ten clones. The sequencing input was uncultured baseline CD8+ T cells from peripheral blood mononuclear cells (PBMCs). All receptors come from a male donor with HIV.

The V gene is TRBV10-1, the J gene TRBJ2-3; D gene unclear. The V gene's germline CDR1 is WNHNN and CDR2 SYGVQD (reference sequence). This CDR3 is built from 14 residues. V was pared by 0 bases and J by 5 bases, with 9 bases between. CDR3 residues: CASSESFLGDTQYF. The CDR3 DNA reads TGCGCCAGCAGTGAGTCGTTTCTTGGAGATACGCAGTATTTT.

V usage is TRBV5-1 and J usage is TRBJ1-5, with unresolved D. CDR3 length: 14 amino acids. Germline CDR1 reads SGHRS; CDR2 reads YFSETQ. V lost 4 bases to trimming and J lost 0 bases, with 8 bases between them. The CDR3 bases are TGCGCCAGCAGCCTGCAAGATAGCAATCAGCCCCAGCATTTT. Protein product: CASSLQDSNQPQHF.

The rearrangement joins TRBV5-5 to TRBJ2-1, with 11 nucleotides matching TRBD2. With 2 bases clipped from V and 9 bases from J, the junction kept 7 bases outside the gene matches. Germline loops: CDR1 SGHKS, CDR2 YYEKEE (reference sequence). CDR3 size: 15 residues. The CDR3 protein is CASSLLAGVRSEQFF. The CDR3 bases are TGTGCCAGCAGCTTACTAGCGGGAGTTCGGAGTGAGCAGTTCTTC.

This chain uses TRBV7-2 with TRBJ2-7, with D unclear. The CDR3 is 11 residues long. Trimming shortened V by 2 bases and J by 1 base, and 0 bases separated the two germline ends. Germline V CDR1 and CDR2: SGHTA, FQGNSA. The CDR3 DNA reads TGTGCCAGCAGCTTATCCTACGAGCAGTACTTC. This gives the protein CASSLSYEQYF.

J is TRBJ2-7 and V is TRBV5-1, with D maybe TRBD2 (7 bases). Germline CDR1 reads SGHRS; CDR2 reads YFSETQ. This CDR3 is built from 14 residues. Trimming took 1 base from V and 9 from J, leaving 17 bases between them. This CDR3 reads CASSLRAGEGVQYF. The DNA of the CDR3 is TGCGCCAGCAGCTTGCGGGCAGGGGAGGGCGTGCAGTACTTC.

The CDR3 loop is CASSFDRGPWQPQHF. CDR3 bases: TGTGCCAGCAGCTTCGACAGGGGCCCATGGCAGCCCCAGCATTTT. The rearrangement links TRBV7-8 to TRBJ1-5; 8 positions agree with TRBD1. The germline CDR1 and CDR2 sequences are SGHVS and FQNEAQ. V lost 3 bases, J lost 7 bases, and 8 bases stayed unmatched. The CDR3 consists of 15 residues. The whole variable domain, remainder taken from reference TRBV7-8 and TRBJ1-5, is GAGVSQSPRYKVAKRGQDVALRCDPISGHVSLFWYQQALGQGPEFLTYFQNEAQLDKSGLPSDRFFAERPEGSVSTLKIQRTQQEDSAVYLCASSFDRGPWQPQHFGDGTRLSIL.

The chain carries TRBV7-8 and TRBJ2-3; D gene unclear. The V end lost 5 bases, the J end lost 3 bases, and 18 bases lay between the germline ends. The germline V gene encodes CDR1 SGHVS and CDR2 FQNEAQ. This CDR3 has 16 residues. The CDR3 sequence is CASSPRVPRVTDTQYF. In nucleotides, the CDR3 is TGTGCCAGCAGCCCCCGCGTCCCTAGAGTAACAGATACGCAGTATTTT.

The DNA for the CDR3 is TGTGCCATCAGTGAGGGGACAGGGGGCCACATTCAGTACTTC. Its protein is CAISEGTGGHIQYF. The chain employs TRBV10-3 and TRBJ2-4; 12 bases map to TRBD1. With V trimmed by 2 bases and J by 8 bases, 1 base remained unmatched. Germline V CDR1 and CDR2: ENHRY, SYGVKD. This CDR3 comprises 14 residues.

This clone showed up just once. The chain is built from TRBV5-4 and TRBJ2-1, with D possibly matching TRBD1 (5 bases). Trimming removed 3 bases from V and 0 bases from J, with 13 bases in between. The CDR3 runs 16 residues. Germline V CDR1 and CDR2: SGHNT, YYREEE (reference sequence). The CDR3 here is CASSSAQGSSYNEQFF. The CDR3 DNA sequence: TGTGCCAGCAGCTCGGCCCAGGGTAGCTCCTACAATGAGCAGTTCTTC.

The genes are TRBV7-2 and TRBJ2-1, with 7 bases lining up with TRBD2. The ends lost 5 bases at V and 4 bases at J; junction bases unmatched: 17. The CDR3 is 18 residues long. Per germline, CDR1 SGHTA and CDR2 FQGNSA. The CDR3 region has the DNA TGTGCCAGCAGCCTCTCCTACCGCGGCAGCGGGGTTTACAATGAGCAGTTCTTC. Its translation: CASSLSYRGSGVYNEQFF.

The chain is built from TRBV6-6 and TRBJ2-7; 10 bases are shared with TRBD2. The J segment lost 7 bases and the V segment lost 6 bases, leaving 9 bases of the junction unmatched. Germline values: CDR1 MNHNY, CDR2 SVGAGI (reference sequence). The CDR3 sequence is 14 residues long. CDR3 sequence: CASSAGLANGEQYF. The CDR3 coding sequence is TGTGCCAGCAGCGCGGGACTAGCGAATGGGGAGCAGTACTTC.

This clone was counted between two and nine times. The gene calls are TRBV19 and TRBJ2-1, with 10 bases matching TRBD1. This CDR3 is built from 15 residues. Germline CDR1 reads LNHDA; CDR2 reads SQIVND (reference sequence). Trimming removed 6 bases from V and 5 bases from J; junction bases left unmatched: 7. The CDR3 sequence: CASRPPGQGNNEQFF. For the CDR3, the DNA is TGTGCCAGTAGACCCCCGGGACAGGGGAACAATGAGCAGTTCTTC.

CDR3 in amino acids: CASSVSGGANEQFF. As DNA, the CDR3 is TGTGCCAGCAGCGTAAGCGGGGGGGCGAATGAGCAGTTCTTC. The J gene is TRBJ2-1, the V gene TRBV9; the match to TRBD2 covers 10 bases. CDR1 and CDR2 (germline): SGDLS, YYNGEE. CDR3 length: 14 amino acids. Losses at the gene ends were 1 base for V and 7 bases for J; bases not matched to a gene: 2. Full variable domain (remainder filled in from reference TRBV9 and TRBJ2-1): DSGVTQTPKHLITATGQRVTLRCSPRSGDLSVYWYQQSLDQGLQFLIQYYNGEERAKGNILERFSAQQFPDLHSELNLSSLELGDSALYFCASSVSGGANEQFFGPGTRLTVL.

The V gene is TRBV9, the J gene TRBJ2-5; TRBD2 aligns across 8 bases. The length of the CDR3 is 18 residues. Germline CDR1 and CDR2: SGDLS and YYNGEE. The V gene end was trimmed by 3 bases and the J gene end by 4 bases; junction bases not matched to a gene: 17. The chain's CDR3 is CASSGAYDGGALPETQYF. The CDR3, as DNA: TGTGCCAGCAGCGGAGCCTACGACGGGGGGGCCCTCCCAGAGACCCAGTACTTC.

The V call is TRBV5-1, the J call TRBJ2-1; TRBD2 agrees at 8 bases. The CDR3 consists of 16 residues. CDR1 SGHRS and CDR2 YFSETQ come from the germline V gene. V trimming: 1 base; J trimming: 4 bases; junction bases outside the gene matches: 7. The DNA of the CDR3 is TGCGCCAGCAGCTTGCAAACGGGAGGGAGGTACAATGAGCAGTTCTTC. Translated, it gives CASSLQTGGRYNEQFF.

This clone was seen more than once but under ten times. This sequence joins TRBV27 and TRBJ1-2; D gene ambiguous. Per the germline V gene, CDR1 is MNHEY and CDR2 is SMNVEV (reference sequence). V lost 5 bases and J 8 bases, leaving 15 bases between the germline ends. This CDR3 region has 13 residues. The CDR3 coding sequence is TGTGCCAGCAGTGGAAAGCCCTCTCAGGGCTACACCTTC. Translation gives CASSGKPSQGYTF.

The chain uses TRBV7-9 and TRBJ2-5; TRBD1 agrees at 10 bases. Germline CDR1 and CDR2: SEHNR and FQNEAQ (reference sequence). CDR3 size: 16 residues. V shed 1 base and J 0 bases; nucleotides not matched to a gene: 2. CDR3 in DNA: TGTGCCAGCAGCTTAGAGGGGACAGGGGACCAAGAGACCCAGTACTTC. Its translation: CASSLEGTGDQETQYF.

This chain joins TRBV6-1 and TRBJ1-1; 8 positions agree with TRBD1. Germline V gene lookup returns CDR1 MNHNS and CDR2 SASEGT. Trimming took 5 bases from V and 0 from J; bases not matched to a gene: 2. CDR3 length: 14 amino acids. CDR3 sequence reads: CASSPDRVNTEAFF. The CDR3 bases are TGTGCCAGCAGTCCGGACAGGGTGAACACTGAAGCTTTCTTT.

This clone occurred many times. The CDR3 nucleotides are TGTGCCAGCAGTCCCTTCTCCAGGGAGCATGGCTACACCTTC. It is translated as CASSPFSREHGYTF. This rearrangement joins TRBV28 to TRBJ1-2; D may be TRBD1 (5 bases). Between the trimmed V and J ends, which lost 5 bases and 6 bases, there was a span of 16 bases. The CDR3 spans 14 residues. CDR1 MDHEN and CDR2 SYDVKM come from the germline V gene.

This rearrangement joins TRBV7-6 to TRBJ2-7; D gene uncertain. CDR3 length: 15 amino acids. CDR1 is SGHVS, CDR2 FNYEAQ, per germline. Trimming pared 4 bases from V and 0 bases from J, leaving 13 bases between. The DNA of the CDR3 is TGTGCCAGCAGCTCCCTAAAGGGCCCCTCCTACGAGCAGTACTTC. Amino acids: CASSSLKGPSYEQYF. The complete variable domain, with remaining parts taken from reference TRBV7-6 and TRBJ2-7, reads GAGVSQSPRYKVTKRGQDVALRCDPISGHVSLYWYRQALGQGPEFLTYFNYEAQQDKSGLPNDRFSAERPEGSISTLTIQRTEQRDSAMYRCASSSLKGPSYEQYFGPGTRLTVT.

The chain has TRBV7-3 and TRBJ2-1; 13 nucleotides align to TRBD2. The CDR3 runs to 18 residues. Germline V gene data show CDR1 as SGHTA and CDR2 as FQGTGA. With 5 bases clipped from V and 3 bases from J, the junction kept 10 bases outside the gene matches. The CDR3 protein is CASSRPTSGGASYNEQFF. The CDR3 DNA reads TGTGCCAGCAGCCGTCCAACTAGCGGGGGGGCCAGCTACAATGAGCAGTTCTTC. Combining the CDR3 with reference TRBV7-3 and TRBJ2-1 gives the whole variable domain GAGVSQTPSNKVTEKGKYVELRCDPISGHTALYWYRQSLGQGPEFLIYFQGTGAADDSGLPNDRFFAVRPEGSVSTLKIQRTERGDSAVYLCASSRPTSGGASYNEQFFGPGTRLTVL.